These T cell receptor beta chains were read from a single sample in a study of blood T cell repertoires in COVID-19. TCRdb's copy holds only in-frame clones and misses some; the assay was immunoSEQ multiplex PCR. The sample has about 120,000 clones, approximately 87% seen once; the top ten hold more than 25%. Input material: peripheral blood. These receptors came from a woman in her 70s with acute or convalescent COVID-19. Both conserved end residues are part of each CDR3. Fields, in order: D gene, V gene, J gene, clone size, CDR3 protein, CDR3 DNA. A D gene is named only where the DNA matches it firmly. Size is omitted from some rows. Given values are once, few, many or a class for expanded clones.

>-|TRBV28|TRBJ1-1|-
CASRRSGGTEAFF
TGTGCCAGCAGACGCAGCGGGGGAACTGAAGCTTTCTTT
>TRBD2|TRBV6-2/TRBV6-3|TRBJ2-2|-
CASSGGLAGARGELFF
TGTGCCAGCAGTGGAGGACTAGCGGGGGCCCGAGGGGAGCTGTTTTTT
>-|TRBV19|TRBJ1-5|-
CASSITGVVRQPQHF
TGTGCCAGTAGTATAACAGGTGTGGTACGACAGCCCCAGCATTTT
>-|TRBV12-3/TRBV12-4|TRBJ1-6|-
CASSLSPSPLHF
TGTGCCAGCAGTTTATCTCCTTCACCCCTCCACTTT
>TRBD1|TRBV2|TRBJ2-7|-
CASIRTGTYEQYF
TGTGCCAGCATCCGGACAGGGACCTACGAGCAGTACTTC
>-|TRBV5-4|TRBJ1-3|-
CASSSGKAGGNTIYF
TGTGCCAGCAGCTCGGGGAAGGCCGGGGGGAACACCATATATTTT
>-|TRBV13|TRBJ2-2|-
CASTQGRSGELFF
TGTGCCAGCACCCAAGGGAGGAGCGGGGAGCTGTTTTTT
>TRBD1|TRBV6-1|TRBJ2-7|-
CASSGTGSSYEQYF
TGTGCCAGCAGCGGGACAGGGTCTTCCTACGAGCAGTACTTC
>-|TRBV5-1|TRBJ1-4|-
CASSLEGRATNEKLFF
TGCGCCAGCAGCTTGGAAGGGAGAGCAACTAATGAAAAACTGTTTTTT
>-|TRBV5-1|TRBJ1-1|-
CASSLGGIDRRTTRNTEAFF
TGCGCCAGCAGCTTGGGGGGGATTGACAGGCGTACTACGAGGAACACTGAAGCTTTCTTT
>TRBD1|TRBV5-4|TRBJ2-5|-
CASSSGTGGETQYF
TGTGCCAGCAGCTCCGGGACAGGGGGAGAGACCCAGTACTTC
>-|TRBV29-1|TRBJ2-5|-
CSLKFRETQYF
TGCAGCCTAAAGTTCCGAGAGACCCAGTACTTC
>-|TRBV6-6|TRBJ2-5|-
CASSYAGLYQETQYF
TGTGCCAGCAGTTACGCAGGGTTATACCAAGAGACCCAGTACTTC
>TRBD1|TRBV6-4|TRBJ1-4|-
CARDRQGRSEKLFF
TGTGCCAGAGACCGACAGGGGCGGAGTGAAAAACTGTTTTTT
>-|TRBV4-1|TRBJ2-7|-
CASSPTMRSYEQYF
TGCGCCAGCAGCCCAACGATGAGGAGCTACGAGCAGTACTTC
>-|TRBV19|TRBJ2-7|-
CASSIQDTSYEQYF
TGTGCCAGTAGTATACAGGACACTTCCTACGAGCAGTACTTC
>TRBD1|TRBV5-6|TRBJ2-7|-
CASSFRTGPPYEQYF
TGTGCCAGCAGCTTCCGGACAGGACCCCCCTACGAGCAGTACTTC
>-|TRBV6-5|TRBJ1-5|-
CASRWGGSNQPQHF
TGTGCCAGCAGATGGGGGGGAAGCAATCAGCCCCAGCATTTT
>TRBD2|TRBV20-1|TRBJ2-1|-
CSASSSGNYNEQFF
TGCAGTGCTAGTTCTAGCGGGAATTACAATGAGCAGTTCTTC
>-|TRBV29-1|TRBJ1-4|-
CSVVGLGEKLFF
TGCAGCGTTGTGGGGCTTGGGGAAAAACTGTTTTTT
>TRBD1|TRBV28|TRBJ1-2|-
CASSLSPTRDSGYTF
TGTGCCAGCAGTTTATCCCCGACTCGGGACAGTGGCTACACCTTC
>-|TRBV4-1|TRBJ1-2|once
CASSQAQDRTYYTF
TGCGCCAGCAGCCAAGCACAGGACCGGACATACTACACCTTC
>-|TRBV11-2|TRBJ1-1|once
CASSLAGGALGLNTEAFF
TGTGCCAGCAGCTTAGCGGGGGGCGCCCTGGGGCTGAACACTGAAGCTTTCTTT
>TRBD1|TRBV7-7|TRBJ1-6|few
CASSPRQGVGFSPLHF
TGTGCTAGCAGCCCCCGACAGGGAGTGGGTTTTTCACCCCTCCACTTT
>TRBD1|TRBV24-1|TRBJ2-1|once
CATSDNTGTGTYNEQFF
TGTGCCACCAGTGATAACACCGGGACAGGGACCTACAATGAGCAGTTCTTC
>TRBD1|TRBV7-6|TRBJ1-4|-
CASSLSPGTGEGNEKLFF
TGTGCCAGCAGCTTAAGTCCCGGGACAGGGGAAGGTAATGAAAAACTGTTTTTT
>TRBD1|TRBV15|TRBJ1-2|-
CATSSTGQSSGYTF
TGTGCCACCAGCAGCACGGGACAGTCATCCGGCTACACCTTC
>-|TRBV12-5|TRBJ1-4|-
CASIGATNEKLFF
TGTGCTAGCATCGGTGCAACTAATGAAAAACTGTTTTTT
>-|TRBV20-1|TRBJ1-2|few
CSASRNYGYTF
TGCAGTGCTAGCAGGAACTATGGCTACACCTTC
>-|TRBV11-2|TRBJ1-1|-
CASSLEPGVNTEAFF
TGTGCCAGCAGCTTAGAGCCAGGGGTGAACACTGAAGCTTTCTTT
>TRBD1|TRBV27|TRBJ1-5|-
CASSPTGGLSGQPQHF
TGTGCCAGCAGTCCCACAGGGGGCCTGAGTGGTCAGCCCCAGCATTTT
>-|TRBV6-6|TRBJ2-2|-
CASSYQDGGTGELFF
TGTGCCAGCAGTTACCAGGACGGGGGAACCGGGGAGCTGTTTTTT